Presented here are 10 T cell receptor beta chains from one specimen sequenced in a study of siplizumab effects on memory and regulatory T cells. The table came from immunoSEQ multiplex PCR; TCRdb's copy has only in-frame clones and leaves some out. The table lists 95,000 to 130,000 clones, roughly 94% of them singletons. Material: non-Treg CD4+ T cells sorted from blood. The receptor source for this set is a human donor in good health.

To note about this clone: Other DNA variants within this sample encode the same CDR3. V is TRBV18 and J is TRBJ2-2, with D uncertain. This CDR3 spans 12 amino acids. Germline CDR1 and CDR2: KGHSH and LQKENI. V was pared by 2 bases and J by 3 bases, with 1 base between. The CDR3 DNA sequence: TGTGCCAGCTCACCATACACCGGGGAGCTGTTTTTT. It specifies CASSPYTGELFF.

As for this clone: The sample has other DNA sequences that encode this CDR3 too. J is TRBJ2-5 and V is TRBV6-1, with D tentatively TRBD2 (5 bases). This CDR3 comprises 12 residues. V was pared by 2 bases and J by 5 bases, with 6 bases between. The V gene's germline CDR1 is MNHNS and CDR2 SASEGT. The CDR3 DNA reads as TGTGCCAGCAGTGAAAGAGGGGAGACCCAGTACTTC. This sequence encodes CASSERGETQYF.

The gene calls are TRBV2 and TRBJ2-7, with D tentatively TRBD1 (6 bases). This CDR3 has 17 residues. Trimming took off 0 bases at V and 3 bases at J, with 18 bases between the two ends. The germline CDR1 and CDR2 sequences are SNHLY and FYNNEI. For the CDR3, the DNA is TGTGCCAGCAGTGAAGCTCATGGACAGAGGCTTTACTACGAGCAGTACTTC. Its protein product is CASSEAHGQRLYYEQYF.

This clone was detected only once. The V call is TRBV11-2, the J call TRBJ1-2; D not resolved. The CDR3 runs to 13 residues. Germline CDR1 and CDR2: SGHAT and FQNNGV. V dropped 6 bases and J dropped 8 bases, with 16 bases sitting between them. The CDR3 sequence is CASSGTGITGYTF. The CDR3 region has the DNA TGTGCCAGCAGTGGTACGGGGATTACGGGCTACACCTTC.

V gene TRBV2 combines with J gene TRBJ2-5; 9 positions match TRBD2. The CDR3 spans 14 residues. Germline trimming cut 6 bases from V and 8 bases from J; bases unmatched to any gene: 10. Germline-derived CDR1 and CDR2 are SNHLY and FYNNEI. The CDR3 protein is CASRISGGSFTQYF. DNA of the CDR3: TGTGCCAGCAGAATCAGCGGGGGGTCTTTTACCCAGTACTTC.

The chain has TRBV29-1 and TRBJ1-1; the match to TRBD1 covers 8 bases. From germline, CDR1 is SQVTM and CDR2 ANQGSEA. V trimming: 4 bases; J trimming: 8 bases; junction bases outside the gene matches: 9. This CDR3 comprises 13 residues. CDR3 in amino acids: CSVGTGTGSEAFF. The CDR3 DNA is TGCAGCGTTGGAACGGGGACAGGATCGGAAGCTTTCTTT.

This clone has just a few counts. For the CDR3, the DNA is TGTGCCAGCGGGGACAGGGCGGGCCAGCCCCAGCATTTT. Its protein is CASGDRAGQPQHF. The J gene is TRBJ1-5, the V gene TRBV6-1; 9 bases fit TRBD1. The CDR3 is made up of 13 amino acids. The trim removed 8 bases at V and 7 bases at J, leaving 6 bases unmatched. Per germline, CDR1 MNHNS and CDR2 SASEGT.

The genes are TRBV5-1 and TRBJ2-5, with 12 bases fitting TRBD2. The J call is in doubt because the DNA end fits TRBJ2-7 better. This CDR3 spans 14 amino acids. Germline V gene sequence: CDR1 SGHRS, CDR2 YFSETQ. CDR3 loop: CASSFLAGGPEQYF. The CDR3 DNA reads TGCGCCAGCAGCTTCCTAGCGGGGGGGCCCGAGCAGTACTTC.

V and J are TRBV14 and TRBJ1-2; D gene unclear. This CDR3 region has 13 residues. With 0 bases removed from V and 8 bases from J, the gap between germline ends came to 10 bases. Germline V gives CDR1 SGHDN, CDR2 FVKESK. The CDR3 region has the DNA TGTGCCAGCAGCCAAGAAAGGACCGGGGGCTACACCTTC. This gives the protein CASSQERTGGYTF.

The chain is built from TRBV14 and TRBJ1-2, with no clear D. There are 13 residues in the CDR3. Between the trimmed V and J ends, which lost 0 bases and 2 bases, there was a span of 4 bases. CDR1 SGHDN and CDR2 FVKESK come from the germline V gene. Here the CDR3 DNA reads TGTGCCAGCAGCCAAGAAGGAAACTATGGCTACACCTTC. Translation gives CASSQEGNYGYTF.